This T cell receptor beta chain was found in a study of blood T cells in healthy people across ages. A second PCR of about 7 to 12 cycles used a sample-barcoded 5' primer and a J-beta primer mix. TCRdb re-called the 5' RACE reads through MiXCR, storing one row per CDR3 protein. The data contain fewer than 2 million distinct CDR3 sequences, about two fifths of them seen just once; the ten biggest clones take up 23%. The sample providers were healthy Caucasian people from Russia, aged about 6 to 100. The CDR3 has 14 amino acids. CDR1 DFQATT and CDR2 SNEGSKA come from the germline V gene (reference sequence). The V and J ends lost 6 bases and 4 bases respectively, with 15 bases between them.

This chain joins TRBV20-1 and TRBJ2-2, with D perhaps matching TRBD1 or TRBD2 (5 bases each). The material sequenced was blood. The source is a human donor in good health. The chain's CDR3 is CSAPIRGPTGELFF. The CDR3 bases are TGCAGTGCCCCCATCCGGGGACCCACCGGGGAGCTGTTTTTT.